This TCR beta chain emerged from a study of a mutant IDH1 vaccine in newly diagnosed glioma. The CDR3 is made up of 14 amino acids. The germline V and J ends were trimmed by 4 bases and 5 bases, with 14 bases remaining between them. CDR1 is SGHVS, CDR2 FQNEAQ, per germline. This sample's time point: week 35, safety follow-up. In the vaccine, a single dose held 300 ug of the mutant IDH1 20-mer peptide, along with topical imiquimod. New WHO grade 3 or 4 IDH1-mutant, ATRX-lost astrocytomas were present in all donors. TCRdb keeps only in-frame clones here, not all; method: immunoSEQ multiplex PCR. This table holds roughly 25,000 clones, approximately 87% found once. About this clone itself: Its antigen remains unidentified.

Sequencing used PBMCs, obtained from a glioma patient whose treatment included an IDH1 peptide vaccine. This TCR was sampled from a young man with glioma. The rearrangement uses TRBV7-8 and TRBJ2-5; no clear D gene. The CDR3 nucleotides are TGTGCCAGCAGCTCCACCCCGGAACGGGAGACCCAGTACTTC. It codes for CASSSTPERETQYF.